These T cell receptor beta chains were read from a single sample in a study of T-cell reconstitution after alpha-beta-depleted transplantation in children. TCRdb used MiXCR to reprocess the PCR reads, holding one entry per CDR3 protein. The sample holds approximately 70,000 distinct CDR3 sequences; roughly 4.5% are singletons and the top ten take 18%. Sequences were derived from PBMCs, mostly from graft donor cells, sampled 180 days after TCRalphabeta/CD19-depleted stem cell transplant. These receptors all stem from a boy under two years old who had a stem cell transplant for acute myeloid leukemia, so the T cells may come from the graft donor. CDR3s include the opening cysteine and the closing phenylalanine or tryptophan. Fields, in order: D gene, J gene, V gene, clone size, CDR3 protein, CDR3 DNA. A D gene is named only where the DNA matches it firmly. Clone size appears in some rows only: once, few, many, or a class for an expanded clone.

>NA|TRBJ2-5|TRBV20-1|many
CSAQKETQYF
TGCAGTGCTCAAAAAGAGACCCAGTACTTC
>NA|TRBJ1-1|TRBV18|many
CASSPIRGMNTEAFF
TGTGCCAGCTCTCCTATCAGGGGCATGAACACTGAAGCTTTCTTT
>NA|TRBJ1-6|TRBV7-8|many
CASSRAGTLNSPLHF
TGTGCCAGCAGTCGAGCCGGGACCCTAAATTCACCCCTCCACTTT
>NA|TRBJ1-6|TRBV11-2|many
CASSFRLGGTKESPLHF
TGTGCCAGCAGCTTCCGACTCGGGGGCACAAAGGAATCACCCCTCCACTTT
>TRBD1|TRBJ2-2|TRBV5-1|many
CASSGQGGLPGELFF
TGCGCCAGCTCGGGACAGGGAGGCCTCCCCGGGGAGCTGTTTTTT
>NA|TRBJ1-6|TRBV7-2|many
CASSLVAHSPLHF
TGTGCCAGCAGCTTAGTGGCCCATTCACCCCTCCACTTT
>NA|TRBJ2-5|TRBV11-1|many
CASSLVVQETQYF
TGTGCCAGCAGCTTAGTAGTTCAAGAGACCCAGTACTTC
>NA|TRBJ2-5|TRBV20-1|many
CSASSGVRETQYF
TGCAGTGCAAGCTCAGGGGTGCGAGAGACCCAGTACTTC
>NA|TRBJ2-1|TRBV7-9|many
CASRSIGEQFF
TGTGCCAGCAGGTCCATTGGTGAGCAGTTCTTC
>NA|TRBJ1-5|TRBV12-3/TRBV12-4|many
CASRPSGEYQPQHF
TGTGCCAGCAGGCCTAGCGGGGAATATCAGCCCCAGCATTTT
>NA|TRBJ1-2|TRBV7-8|many
CASSSLDREYGYTF
TGTGCCAGCAGCTCTCTCGATAGGGAGTATGGCTACACCTTC
>TRBD1|TRBJ2-5|TRBV25-1|many
CASSEYGPTGWKETQYF
TGTGCCAGCAGTGAATACGGGCCGACAGGGTGGAAAGAGACCCAGTACTTC
>TRBD2|TRBJ2-1|TRBV7-6|many
CASSLAPLAGEQFF
TGTGCCAGCAGCTTAGCGCCGCTAGCGGGTGAGCAGTTCTTC
>NA|TRBJ2-3|TRBV18|many
CASSPGFLDTQYF
TGTGCCAGCTCACCGGGGTTTCTAGATACGCAGTATTTT
>NA|TRBJ1-1|TRBV3-1|many
CASSYLTEAFF
TGTGCCAGCAGTTATCTCACTGAAGCTTTCTTT
>TRBD1|TRBJ2-2|TRBV19|many
CASTPGTGGTGELFF
TGTGCCAGTACCCCCGGGACAGGGGGAACCGGGGAGCTGTTTTTT
>NA|TRBJ2-1|TRBV12-3/TRBV12-4|many
CASSPLAGTGRDNEQFF
TGTGCCAGCAGTCCTTTAGCGGGGACAGGACGTGACAATGAGCAGTTCTTC
>NA|TRBJ2-1|TRBV4-3|many
CASSQNSPSYNEQFF
TGCGCCAGCAGCCAAAACTCCCCATCTTACAATGAGCAGTTCTTC
>TRBD1|TRBJ2-1|TRBV5-1|many
CASSSEDRGPYNEQFF
TGCGCCAGCAGCTCGGAAGACAGGGGCCCCTACAATGAGCAGTTCTTC
>NA|TRBJ1-2|TRBV6-5|many
CASSYWQGAYGSHGYTF
TGTGCCAGCAGTTACTGGCAAGGGGCCTATGGGTCCCATGGCTACACCTTC
>TRBD1|TRBJ1-1|TRBV12-3/TRBV12-4|many
CASSFAPGTGGKAFF
TGTGCCAGCAGTTTCGCCCCCGGGACAGGGGGCAAGGCTTTCTTT
>TRBD2|TRBJ2-1|TRBV11-2|many
CASSSVSGVYYNEQFF
TGTGCCAGCAGCTCCGTGAGCGGGGTTTACTACAATGAGCAGTTCTTC
>TRBD1|TRBJ1-2|TRBV7-9|NA
CASSPGIDRENYGYTF
TGTGCCAGCAGCCCTGGGATTGACAGGGAAAACTATGGCTACACCTTC
>TRBD2|TRBJ2-1|TRBV2|many
CASSGRAGGSYNEQFF
TGTGCCAGCAGTGGACGAGCGGGGGGTTCCTACAATGAGCAGTTCTTC
>TRBD1|TRBJ1-2|TRBV20-1|many
CSARGQDKGYTF
TGCAGTGCTAGGGGACAGGACAAGGGCTACACCTTC
>TRBD1|TRBJ1-5|TRBV12-3/TRBV12-4|many
CASSSDRGYSNQPQHF
TGTGCCAGCAGTTCCGACAGGGGGTATAGCAATCAGCCCCAGCATTTT
>NA|TRBJ2-3|TRBV12-5|many
CASGLFRGDTHYF
TGTGCTAGTGGTTTGTTTCGAGGGGATACGCATTATTTT
>NA|TRBJ1-1|TRBV18|many
CASSPWDALENTEAFF
TGTGCCAGCTCACCATGGGATGCTCTAGAGAACACTGAAGCTTTCTTT
>NA|TRBJ1-4|TRBV20-1|many
CSAPLGEKLFF
TGCAGTGCCCCCCTCGGGGAAAAACTGTTTTTT
>TRBD2|TRBJ2-1|TRBV12-3/TRBV12-4|many
CASRILAGGPDEQFF
TGTGCCAGCAGGATACTAGCGGGGGGGCCGGATGAGCAGTTCTTC
>TRBD1|TRBJ1-4|TRBV7-2|many
CASSLTWDRAGEKLFF
TGTGCCAGCAGCTTAACCTGGGACAGGGCGGGCGAAAAACTGTTTTTT
>TRBD2|TRBJ2-3|TRBV12-3/TRBV12-4|many
CASRNLGGTTDTQYF
TGTGCCAGCAGAAACCTCGGGGGGACCACAGATACGCAGTATTTT
>NA|TRBJ2-6|TRBV7-2|many
CASSRLPGANVLTF
TGTGCCAGCAGCCGGCTCCCTGGGGCCAACGTCCTGACTTTC
>TRBD1|TRBJ1-2|TRBV20-1|many
CSARGQAYGYTF
TGCAGTGCTAGGGGACAGGCCTATGGCTACACCTTC
>NA|TRBJ2-6|TRBV20-1|many
CSASSDRGSSGANVLTF
TGCAGTGCTTCCTCCGATCGGGGTAGCTCTGGGGCCAACGTCCTGACTTTC
>NA|TRBJ1-2|TRBV21-1|many
CASSFPDRSLSYGYTF
TGTGCCAGCAGCTTCCCCGACAGATCCTTGAGCTATGGCTACACCTTC
>NA|TRBJ2-5|TRBV7-2|many
CASSLVRRYQETQYF
TGTGCCAGCAGCTTAGTGCGCAGGTACCAAGAGACCCAGTACTTC
>TRBD2|TRBJ2-2|TRBV6-5|many
CASSYLAGGPGTGELFF
TGTGCCAGCAGTTACCTAGCGGGGGGGCCGGGTACCGGGGAGCTGTTTTTT
>NA|TRBJ1-2|TRBV30|many
CAWGGVGGYTF
TGTGCCTGGGGGGGGGTCGGCGGCTACACCTTC
>NA|TRBJ1-5|TRBV30|few
CAWMSKGYRRPQHF
TGTGCCTGGATGTCCAAGGGGTACAGAAGGCCCCAGCATTTT
>NA|TRBJ1-4|TRBV6-5|many
CASSYSNGVREKLFF
TGTGCCAGCAGTTACTCGAATGGGGTTCGGGAAAAACTGTTTTTT